The 12 T cell receptor beta chains below were found in one sample sequenced in a study of blood T cell repertoires in COVID-19. TCRdb keeps only in-frame clones here, not all; method: immunoSEQ multiplex PCR. The profile covers 30,000 to 40,000 clones, with more than 85% appearing a single time and about 0.99% taken by the ten largest. The sample taken for sequencing was peripheral blood. These receptors were collected from a male donor with active COVID-19.

The gene calls are TRBV28 and TRBJ1-5, with 7 nucleotides matching TRBD1. With V trimmed by 4 bases and J by 4 bases, 7 bases remained unmatched. Germline V gives CDR1 MDHEN, CDR2 SYDVKM. The CDR3 sequence is 15 residues long. The CDR3 DNA reads TGTGCCAGCAGTTCGACAGGGATTGAAAATCAGCCCCAGCATTTT. This codes for CASSSTGIENQPQHF.

The chain joins TRBV11-1 to TRBJ2-1, with 8 bases fitting TRBD2. Germline V gene sequence: CDR1 SGHAT, CDR2 FQDESV (reference sequence). V was clipped by 5 bases and J by 9 bases; unmatched bases: 9. The length of the CDR3 is 14 residues. The chain's CDR3 is CASSLGLTSGEQFF. As DNA, the CDR3 is TGTGCCAGCAGCCTCGGTTTAACTAGCGGTGAGCAGTTCTTC.

The chain is built from TRBV9 and TRBJ1-3, with a weak D call TRBD1 (6 bases). Trimming pared 3 bases from V and 2 bases from J, leaving 12 bases between. This CDR3 is 15 amino acids long. Germline CDR1 SGDLS, CDR2 YYNGEE. CDR3 sequence reads: CASSAYRTAGNTIYF. Written as DNA, the CDR3 is TGTGCCAGCAGCGCCTACCGGACAGCTGGAAACACCATATATTTT.

The V gene is TRBV6-5, the J gene TRBJ1-2; D is uncertain. The germline V and J ends were trimmed by 6 bases and 3 bases, with 11 bases remaining between them. The CDR3 totals 13 residues. Germline CDR1 reads MNHEY; CDR2 reads SVGAGI. The CDR3 DNA is TGTGCCAGCAGCCTTGGGGAGGACTATGGCTACACCTTC. Protein: CASSLGEDYGYTF.

Here the CDR3 reads CASSLGDYGYTF. For the CDR3, the DNA is TGTGCCAGCAGCTTAGGAGACTATGGCTACACCTTC. The chain couples TRBV11-3 to TRBJ1-2; D unresolved. CDR3 length equals 12 residues. Germline assignment: CDR1 SGHNT and CDR2 YENEEA. The ends were cut back, 1 base at V and 3 bases at J, with 3 bases in the middle.

The chain uses TRBV11-2 and TRBJ2-5; a weak D match, TRBD2 (5 bases). Per the germline V gene, CDR1 is SGHAT and CDR2 is FQNNGV. The CDR3 consists of 17 residues. The V end lost 0 bases, the J end lost 1 base, and 15 bases lay between the germline ends. CDR3 protein: CASSLDLDFRGQETQYF. In nucleotides, the CDR3 is TGTGCCAGCAGCTTAGATTTGGACTTCCGAGGCCAAGAGACCCAGTACTTC.

The CDR3 coding sequence is TGTGCCAGCAGCTTAGCGGGGACGAACACCGGGGAGCTGTTTTTT. Residues: CASSLAGTNTGELFF. The chain employs TRBV7-3 and TRBJ2-2; TRBD2 is a possible D gene (6 bases). The CDR3 sequence is 15 residues long. V was shortened by 2 bases and J by 0 bases, with 7 bases between the two germline ends. The germline gives CDR1 SGHTA, CDR2 FQGTGA.

The chain couples TRBV29-1 to TRBJ2-2, with 8 bases that match TRBD1. V trimming: 7 bases; J trimming: 2 bases; junction bases outside the gene matches: 9. CDR3 length equals 15 residues. Germline V gene data show CDR1 as SQVTM and CDR2 as ANQGSEA. In DNA form, the CDR3 reads TGCAGCGCCAGAACCGGGACAGGCAACACCGGGGAGCTGTTTTTT. Its protein is CSARTGTGNTGELFF.

The chain joins TRBV11-2 to TRBJ2-5, with TRBD2 identical over 15 bases. V lost 5 bases and J lost 7; bases outside the gene matches: 8. Germline V gene lookup returns CDR1 SGHAT and CDR2 FQNNGV. The CDR3 runs to 16 residues. Written as DNA, the CDR3 is TGTGCCAGCAGCCAAGGACTAGCGGGGGGGCCTGGGACCCAGTACTTC. It codes for CASSQGLAGGPGTQYF. Drawing the rest from reference TRBV11-2 and TRBJ2-5, the complete variable domain is EAGVAQSPRYKIIEKRQSVAFWCNPISGHATLYWYQQILGQGPKLLIQFQNNGVVDDSQLPKDRFSAERLKGVDSTLKIQPAKLEDSAVYLCASSQGLAGGPGTQYFGPGTRLLVL.

This clone has a single count. The rearrangement uses TRBV6-5 and TRBJ1-3, with 9 positions matching TRBD1. Trimming at V came to 5 bases and at J to 3 bases, leaving 2 bases not matched to a gene. Looked up from germline, CDR1 is MNHEY and CDR2 is SVGAGI. CDR3 length: 14 amino acids. The CDR3 sequence is CASSTGGFGNTIYF. DNA of the CDR3: TGTGCCAGCAGTACAGGGGGCTTTGGAAACACCATATATTTT.

This chain uses TRBV7-9 with TRBJ1-4; no reliable D call. The CDR3 sequence is 17 residues long. Trimming removed 3 bases at V and 0 bases at J, with 14 bases between. From germline, CDR1 is SEHNR and CDR2 FQNEAQ (reference sequence). This CDR3 is CASSFRNPEATNEKLFF. CDR3 coding DNA: TGTGCCAGCAGCTTTAGGAACCCAGAGGCAACTAATGAAAAACTGTTTTTT.

The chain is built from TRBV4-3 and TRBJ1-1, with D possibly being TRBD1 (6 bases). This CDR3 contains 17 residues. From germline, CDR1 is LGHNA and CDR2 YSLEER. V shed 2 bases and J shed 1 base, with 17 bases lying between them. The CDR3: CASSQRSFRTANTEAFF. CDR3 coding DNA: TGCGCCAGCAGCCAACGTAGTTTCAGGACAGCGAACACTGAAGCTTTCTTT.